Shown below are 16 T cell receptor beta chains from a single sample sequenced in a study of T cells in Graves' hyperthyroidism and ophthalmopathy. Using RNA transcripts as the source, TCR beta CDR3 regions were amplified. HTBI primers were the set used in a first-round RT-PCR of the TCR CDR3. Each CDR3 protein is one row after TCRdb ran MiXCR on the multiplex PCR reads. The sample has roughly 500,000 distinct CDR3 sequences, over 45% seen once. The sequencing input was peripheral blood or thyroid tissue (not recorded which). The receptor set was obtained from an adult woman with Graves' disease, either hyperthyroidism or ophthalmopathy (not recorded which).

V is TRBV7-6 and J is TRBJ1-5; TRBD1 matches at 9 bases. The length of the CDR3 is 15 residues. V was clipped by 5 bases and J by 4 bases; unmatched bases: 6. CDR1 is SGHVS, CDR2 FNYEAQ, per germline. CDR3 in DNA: TGTGCCAGCAGCCCGGCCGGGACAGGGAATCAGCCCCAGCATTTT. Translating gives CASSPAGTGNQPQHF.

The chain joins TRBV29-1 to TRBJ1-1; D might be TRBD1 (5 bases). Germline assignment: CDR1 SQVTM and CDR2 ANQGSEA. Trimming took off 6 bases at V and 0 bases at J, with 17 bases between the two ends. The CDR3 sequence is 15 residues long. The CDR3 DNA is TGCAGCGTCCAACCGGGGGGAATCCTGAACACTGAAGCTTTCTTT. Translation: CSVQPGGILNTEAFF.

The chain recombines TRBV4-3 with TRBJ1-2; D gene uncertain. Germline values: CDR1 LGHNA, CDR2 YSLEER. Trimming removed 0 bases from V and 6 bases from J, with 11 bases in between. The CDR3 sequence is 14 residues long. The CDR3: CASSQDYQPNGYTF. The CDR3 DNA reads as TGCGCCAGCAGCCAAGATTATCAACCCAATGGCTACACCTTC.

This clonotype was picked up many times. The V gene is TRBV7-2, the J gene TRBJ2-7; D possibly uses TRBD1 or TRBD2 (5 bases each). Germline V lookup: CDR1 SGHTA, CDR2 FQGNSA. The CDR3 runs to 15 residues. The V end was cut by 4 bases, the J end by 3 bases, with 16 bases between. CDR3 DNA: TGTGCCAGCAGCTCCCAGGGTGGGACCATCTACGAGCAGTACTTC. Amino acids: CASSSQGGTIYEQYF.

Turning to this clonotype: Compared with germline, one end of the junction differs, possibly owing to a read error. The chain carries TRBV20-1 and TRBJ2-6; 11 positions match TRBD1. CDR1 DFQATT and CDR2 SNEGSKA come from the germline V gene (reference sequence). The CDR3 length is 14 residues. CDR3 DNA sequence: TGCAGTGCTAGAGAGGGGACAGGGGGCAACGTCCTGACTTTC. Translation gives CSAREGTGGNVLTF.

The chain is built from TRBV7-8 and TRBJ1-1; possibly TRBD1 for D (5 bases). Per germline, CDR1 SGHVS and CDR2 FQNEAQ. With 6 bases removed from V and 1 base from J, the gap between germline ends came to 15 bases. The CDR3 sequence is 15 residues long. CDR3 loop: CASRPKHQGNTEAFF. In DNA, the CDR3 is TGTGCCAGCAGACCCAAACATCAGGGGAACACTGAAGCTTTCTTT.

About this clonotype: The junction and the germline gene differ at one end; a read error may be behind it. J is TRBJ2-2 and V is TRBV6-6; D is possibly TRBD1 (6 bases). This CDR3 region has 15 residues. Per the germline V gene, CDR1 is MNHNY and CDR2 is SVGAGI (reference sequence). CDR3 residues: CASSKGEFDTGELFF. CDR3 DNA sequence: TGCGCCAGCAGTAAGGGGGAGTTTGACACCGGGGAGCTGTTTTTT.

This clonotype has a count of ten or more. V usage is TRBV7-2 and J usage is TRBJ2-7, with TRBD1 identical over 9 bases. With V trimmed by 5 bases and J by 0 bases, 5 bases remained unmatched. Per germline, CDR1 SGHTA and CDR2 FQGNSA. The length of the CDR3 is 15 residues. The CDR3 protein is CASSVDRGSSYEQYF. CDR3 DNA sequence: TGTGCCAGCAGCGTGGACAGGGGAAGCTCCTACGAGCAGTACTTC.

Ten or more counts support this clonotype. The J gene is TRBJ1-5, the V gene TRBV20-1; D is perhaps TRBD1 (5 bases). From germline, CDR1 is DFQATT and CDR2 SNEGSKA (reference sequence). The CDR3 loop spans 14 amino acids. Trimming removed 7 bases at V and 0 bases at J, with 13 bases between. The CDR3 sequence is CSGRAGNSNQPQHF. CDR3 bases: TGCAGTGGGAGGGCAGGGAATAGCAATCAGCCCCAGCATTTT.

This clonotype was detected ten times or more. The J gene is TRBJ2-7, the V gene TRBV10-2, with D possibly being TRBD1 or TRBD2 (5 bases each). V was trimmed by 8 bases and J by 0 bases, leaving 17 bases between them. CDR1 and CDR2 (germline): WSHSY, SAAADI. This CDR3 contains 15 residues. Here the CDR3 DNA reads TGCGCCAGCTTCCTCGGGGCCGGTTACTCCTACGAGCAGTACTTC. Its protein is CASFLGAGYSYEQYF.

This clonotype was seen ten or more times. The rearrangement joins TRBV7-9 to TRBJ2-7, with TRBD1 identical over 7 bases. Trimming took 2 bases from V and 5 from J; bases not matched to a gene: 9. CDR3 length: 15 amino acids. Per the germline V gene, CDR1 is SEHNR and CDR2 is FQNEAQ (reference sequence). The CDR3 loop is CASSLPDRVNHEQYF. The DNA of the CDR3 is TGTGCCAGCAGCTTACCCGACAGGGTTAACCACGAGCAGTACTTC.

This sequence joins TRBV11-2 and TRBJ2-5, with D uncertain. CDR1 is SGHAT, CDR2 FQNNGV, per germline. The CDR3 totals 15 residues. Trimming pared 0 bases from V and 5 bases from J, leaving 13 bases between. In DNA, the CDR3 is TGTGCCAGCAGCTTAGATTGGCGCAGGTTCGAGACCCAGTACTTC. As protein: CASSLDWRRFETQYF.

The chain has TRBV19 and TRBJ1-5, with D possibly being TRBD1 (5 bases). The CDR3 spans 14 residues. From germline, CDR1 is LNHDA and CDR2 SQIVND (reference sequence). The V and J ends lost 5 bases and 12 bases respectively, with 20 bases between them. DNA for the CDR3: TGTGCCAGTAGTGAAGGCAGGGCAATCGGCCTCCAGCATTTT. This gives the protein CASSEGRAIGLQHF.

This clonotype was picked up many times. The DNA for the CDR3 is TGCAGTGCCGCCGTAGCGGGAGTGGGCGACGAGCAGTACTTC. Translated: CSAAVAGVGDEQYF. The chain combines TRBV20-1 with TRBJ2-7; 9 positions match TRBD2. Per the germline V gene, CDR1 is DFQATT and CDR2 is SNEGSKA (reference sequence). V trimming: 6 bases; J trimming: 5 bases; junction bases outside the gene matches: 11. This CDR3 contains 14 residues.

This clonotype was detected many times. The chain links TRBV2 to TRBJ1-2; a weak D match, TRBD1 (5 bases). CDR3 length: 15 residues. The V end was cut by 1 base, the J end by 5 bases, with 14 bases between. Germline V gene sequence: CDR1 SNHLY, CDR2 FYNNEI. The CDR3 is CASSEGRQNLYGYTF. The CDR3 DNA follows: TGTGCCAGCAGTGAAGGAAGACAGAACCTGTATGGCTACACCTTC.

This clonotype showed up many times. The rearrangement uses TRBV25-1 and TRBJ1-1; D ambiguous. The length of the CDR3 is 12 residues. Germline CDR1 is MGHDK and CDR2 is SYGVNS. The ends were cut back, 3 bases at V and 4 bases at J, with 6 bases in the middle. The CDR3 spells CASSDRRTEAFF. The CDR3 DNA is TGTGCCAGCAGTGACAGGCGCACTGAAGCTTTCTTT.